These 25 T cell receptor beta chains were all obtained from the same sample, sequenced in a study of control samples from healthy donors and cancer patients. The repertoire was sequenced with immunoSEQ multiplex PCR; TCRdb's copy has only in-frame clones and lacks some. This table holds about 51,000 clones, approximately 91% found once. The sequenced sample was PBMCs. These receptor sequences come from a middle-aged man with head and neck cancer.

The rearrangement links TRBV11-2 to TRBJ2-7; 11 positions agree with TRBD1. The CDR3 is 15 residues long. The trim removed 1 base at V and 4 bases at J, leaving 3 bases unmatched. Germline V lookup: CDR1 SGHAT, CDR2 FQNNGV. CDR3 protein: CASSLGGTGGYEQYF. The CDR3 nucleotides are TGTGCCAGCAGCTTAGGAGGGACAGGGGGTTACGAGCAGTACTTC.

V is TRBV12-5 and J is TRBJ2-3; D call uncertain. Trimming removed 5 bases from V and 0 bases from J, with 6 bases in between. The CDR3 extends over 13 amino acids. Per the germline V gene, CDR1 is LGHNT and CDR2 is FRNRAP. CDR3 bases: TGTGCTAGTGGTAGGTCCAGCACAGATACGCAGTATTTT. Its translation is CASGRSSTDTQYF. The full variable domain, completed using reference TRBV12-5 and TRBJ2-3, is DARVTQTPRHKVTEMGQEVTMRCQPILGHNTVFWYRQTMMQGLELLAYFRNRAPLDDSGMPKDRFSAEMPDATLATLKIQPSEPRDSAVYFCASGRSSTDTQYFGPGTRLTVL.

J is TRBJ2-3 and V is TRBV7-8; tentative D call: TRBD2 (7 bases). The CDR3 is 16 residues long. The germline V gene encodes CDR1 SGHVS and CDR2 FQNEAQ. V was shortened by 7 bases and J by 5 bases, with 22 bases between the two germline ends. CDR3 region: CASNNVRGQRGDTQYF. The CDR3 nucleotides read TGTGCCAGCAATAACGTGCGGGGGCAAAGAGGAGATACGCAGTATTTT.

V and J are TRBV6-2 or TRBV6-3 and TRBJ1-5; D perhaps matches TRBD1 (6 bases). Germline V gene lookup returns CDR1 MNHEY and CDR2 SVGEGT. The CDR3 totals 13 residues. V lost 5 bases to trimming and J lost 5 bases, with 10 bases between them. The CDR3 sequence is CASSNGQYQPQHF. Here the CDR3 DNA reads TGTGCCAGCAGTAATGGACAGTATCAGCCCCAGCATTTT.

The chain has TRBV12-5 and TRBJ2-1, with D maybe TRBD1 (6 bases). CDR3 size: 17 residues. Germline V gives CDR1 LGHNT, CDR2 FRNRAP. The germline V and J ends were trimmed by 5 bases and 5 bases, with 22 bases remaining between them. The CDR3 loop is CASGPPVRDTLNNEQFF. CDR3 bases: TGTGCTAGTGGTCCTCCCGTCCGGGACACCTTGAACAATGAGCAGTTCTTC.

The chain links TRBV7-9 to TRBJ2-1; TRBD2 aligns across 11 bases. V dropped 6 bases and J dropped 9; count of bases not matched to a gene: 4. This CDR3 has 13 amino acids. CDR1 and CDR2 (germline): SEHNR, FQNEAQ (reference sequence). The chain's CDR3 is CASRLAGVGEQFF. CDR3 DNA: TGTGCCAGCAGACTAGCGGGGGTGGGTGAGCAGTTCTTC.

The chain employs TRBV27 and TRBJ2-5, with 11 nucleotides matching TRBD2. V was pared by 2 bases and J by 6 bases, with 8 bases of the junction left unmatched. CDR1 is MNHEY, CDR2 SMNVEV, per germline (reference sequence). The CDR3 loop spans 16 amino acids. The CDR3 region has the DNA TGTGCCAGCAGTTTAAATAGCGGGGGGGCCCGCAAGACCCAGTACTTC. Its protein is CASSLNSGGARKTQYF.

V usage is TRBV7-9 and J usage is TRBJ2-7; possible D gene TRBD1, 7 bases. The CDR3 spans 14 residues. V lost 5 bases, J lost 0 bases, and 11 bases lay in between. CDR1 and CDR2 (germline): SEHNR, FQNEAQ (reference sequence). The CDR3 sequence: CASSGGTVSYEQYF. As DNA, the CDR3 is TGTGCCAGCAGCGGAGGGACAGTCTCCTACGAGCAGTACTTC.

The chain carries TRBV11-3 and TRBJ2-3; TRBD2 is a possible D gene (6 bases). The V end lost 3 bases, the J end lost 5 bases, and 6 bases lay between the germline ends. Germline V gene sequence: CDR1 SGHNT, CDR2 YENEEA. There are 12 residues in the CDR3. The CDR3 spells CASSLGGDTQYF. The CDR3 nucleotides read TGTGCCAGCAGCTTGGGGGGAGATACGCAGTATTTT.

Only one count was recorded for this clone. This rearrangement joins TRBV27 to TRBJ2-2; D perhaps matches TRBD1 (5 bases). The CDR3 has 13 residues. V was clipped by 6 bases and J by 7 bases, with 12 bases between them. The germline gives CDR1 MNHEY, CDR2 SMNVEV (reference sequence). CDR3 loop: CASSGTGRGELFF. The CDR3 DNA follows: TGTGCCAGCAGCGGTACAGGTCGCGGGGAGCTGTTTTTT.

The gene calls are TRBV7-2 and TRBJ1-1; D might be TRBD1 (5 bases). The V and J ends lost 2 bases and 5 bases respectively, with 9 bases between them. This CDR3 region has 13 residues. Germline V gives CDR1 SGHTA, CDR2 FQGNSA. CDR3 in amino acids: CASSLLTGTEAFF. CDR3 DNA sequence: TGTGCCAGCAGCTTACTAACAGGAACTGAAGCTTTCTTT.

This chain links TRBV5-1 with TRBJ1-6; no firm D call. V lost 0 bases and J 0 bases, leaving 4 bases between the germline ends. CDR3 size: 15 residues. Germline CDR1 is SGHRS and CDR2 is YFSETQ. This CDR3 reads CASSLESSYNSPLHF. The CDR3 DNA reads TGCGCCAGCAGCTTGGAGAGCTCCTATAATTCACCCCTCCACTTT.

The chain has TRBV30 and TRBJ1-6; possible D gene TRBD1, 5 bases. Germline CDR1 GTSNPN, CDR2 SVGIG (reference sequence). The CDR3 has 17 residues. V was clipped by 2 bases and J by 7 bases, with 21 bases between them. The CDR3 reads CAWSPPRPGRRNSPLHF. CDR3 DNA sequence: TGTGCCTGGAGTCCTCCCCGTCCGGGACGGAGGAATTCACCCCTCCACTTT.

This chain joins TRBV6-2 or TRBV6-3 and TRBJ2-2, with no clear D. Trimming removed 4 bases at V and 4 bases at J, with 25 bases between. Per germline, CDR1 MNHEY and CDR2 SVGEGT. This CDR3 contains 19 residues. CDR3 DNA sequence: TGTGCCAGCAGTTCCGCCGGGCGCTGGTCGGCACTGGGCACCGGGGAGCTGTTTTTT. This translates into CASSSAGRWSALGTGELFF.

This chain joins TRBV5-1 and TRBJ2-5; D may be TRBD1 (5 bases). The ends were cut back, 5 bases at V and 5 bases at J, with 13 bases in the middle. Germline V lookup: CDR1 SGHRS, CDR2 YFSETQ. The CDR3 is 13 residues long. The CDR3 region is CASRFQGTETQYF. CDR3 nucleotides: TGCGCCAGCAGGTTTCAGGGTACGGAGACCCAGTACTTC.

The J gene is TRBJ2-2, the V gene TRBV27; D is undetermined. V was clipped by 2 bases and J by 5 bases, with 6 bases between them. Germline loops: CDR1 MNHEY, CDR2 SMNVEV (reference sequence). This CDR3 is built from 13 residues. The CDR3, as DNA: TGTGCCAGCAGTTTACTCGGAACCGGGGAGCTGTTTTTT. Translating it yields CASSLLGTGELFF.

This rearrangement joins TRBV28 to TRBJ1-2, with TRBD1 as a possible D gene (5 bases). Germline V gene data show CDR1 as MDHEN and CDR2 as SYDVKM. The length of the CDR3 is 13 residues. Between the trimmed V and J ends, which lost 10 bases and 0 bases, there was a span of 12 bases. CDR3 DNA sequence: TGTGCCACTCCGACAGAGACTAACTATGGCTACACCTTC. This gives the protein CATPTETNYGYTF.

The V gene is TRBV6-4, the J gene TRBJ2-5; 11 bases fit TRBD2. The CDR3 loop spans 16 amino acids. Germline CDR1 is MRHNA and CDR2 is SNTAGT. V lost 3 bases to trimming and J lost 3 bases; unmatched junction nucleotides: 6. The CDR3 nucleotides read TGTGCCAGCAGTGAATCGGCTAGCGGGGGGAAAGAGACCCAGTACTTC. Translated, it gives CASSESASGGKETQYF.

The genes are TRBV5-1 and TRBJ1-1; D gene ambiguous. Germline CDR1 reads SGHRS; CDR2 reads YFSETQ. CDR3 length: 12 amino acids. V shed 7 bases and J shed 9 bases, with 16 bases lying between them. Here the CDR3 DNA reads TGCGCCAGCCACGAGCCGGGGTCTCAAGCTTTCTTT. It specifies CASHEPGSQAFF.

This clone appeared a single time. The chain recombines TRBV6-5 with TRBJ1-2; D is unclear. Trimming took off 6 bases at V and 8 bases at J, with 13 bases between the two ends. CDR3 length: 12 amino acids. Germline V gene sequence: CDR1 MNHEY, CDR2 SVGAGI. DNA of the CDR3: TGTGCCAGCAGGCCCCGGGTGGGGGGCTACACCTTC. Its protein is CASRPRVGGYTF.

For this clone: The identical CDR3 is also encoded by other nucleotide sequences in the sample. The CDR3 loop is CASSYRAGGDYNEQFF. CDR3 coding DNA: TGTGCCAGCAGTTATAGAGCGGGAGGGGACTACAATGAGCAGTTCTTC. This sequence joins TRBV6-5 and TRBJ2-1, with 10 bases fitting TRBD2. CDR3 length: 16 residues. Trimming cost V 3 bases and J 3 bases; bases outside gene matches: 5. Germline-derived CDR1 and CDR2 are MNHEY and SVGAGI.

The chain joins TRBV30 to TRBJ1-2; 9 nucleotides match TRBD1. The CDR3 totals 12 residues. Germline V gives CDR1 GTSNPN, CDR2 SVGIG (reference sequence). The V segment lost 4 bases and the J segment 11 bases; nucleotides outside the gene matches: 8. CDR3 loop: CAWTPTGGPYTF. As DNA, the CDR3 is TGTGCCTGGACCCCGACAGGGGGGCCTTACACCTTC.

The V call is TRBV19, the J call TRBJ1-1; no clear D. The CDR3 runs to 13 residues. Trimming cost V 5 bases and J 2 bases, with 9 bases left between them. Per germline, CDR1 LNHDA and CDR2 SQIVND (reference sequence). This CDR3 is CASSSQINTEAFF. The CDR3 bases are TGTGCCAGTAGTTCACAGATAAACACTGAAGCTTTCTTT.

Written as DNA, the CDR3 is TGTGCCAGCAGTCCCGGGATTATATACAATGAGCAGTTCTTC. As protein: CASSPGIIYNEQFF. The gene calls are TRBV28 and TRBJ2-1; perhaps TRBD2 as D (5 bases). Between the trimmed V and J ends, which lost 5 bases and 4 bases, there was a span of 12 bases. CDR1 and CDR2 from the germline V gene are MDHEN and SYDVKM. The CDR3 runs to 14 residues.

The table lists this clone with a count of one. The rearrangement links TRBV29-1 to TRBJ2-5, with 7 bases identical to TRBD1. The trim removed 4 bases at V and 5 bases at J, leaving 10 bases unmatched. From germline, CDR1 is SQVTM and CDR2 ANQGSEA. This CDR3 region has 14 residues. CDR3 residues: CSVGQGTFRETQYF. CDR3 nucleotide sequence: TGCAGCGTTGGACAGGGCACATTCCGGGAGACCCAGTACTTC.